This entry lists 12 T cell receptor beta chains sequenced from one sample in a study of control samples from healthy donors and cancer patients. The repertoire was sequenced with immunoSEQ multiplex PCR; TCRdb's copy has only in-frame clones and lacks some. The sample has 96,000 or so clones; 85% to 95% are singletons. Sequenced input: blood. Receptors originate from a man between 18 and 35 years old in good health.

The chain carries TRBV29-1 and TRBJ1-2; D gene uncertain. The CDR3 spans 12 residues. Germline CDR1 is SQVTM and CDR2 is ANQGSEA. Trimming pared 7 bases from V and 1 base from J, leaving 10 bases between. The CDR3 reads CSAISNNYGYTF. The DNA of the CDR3 is TGCAGCGCGATTTCAAATAACTATGGCTACACCTTC.

V and J are TRBV4-1 and TRBJ1-5, with D tentatively TRBD1 (5 bases). The germline CDR1 and CDR2 sequences are MGHRA and YSYEKL. Trimming pared 2 bases from V and 3 bases from J, leaving 14 bases between. The CDR3 sequence is 16 residues long. The CDR3 reads CASSQQGFLDNQPQHF. The CDR3 bases are TGCGCCAGCAGCCAACAGGGATTTTTAGACAATCAGCCCCAGCATTTT.

The genes are TRBV7-2 and TRBJ2-5, with no clear D. Germline CDR1 SGHTA, CDR2 FQGNSA. This CDR3 is built from 14 residues. The V gene lost 5 bases and the J gene lost 0 bases, with 10 bases spanning the gap. The CDR3 nucleotides are TGTGCCAGCAGCCGTTTAAACGACCAAGAGACCCAGTACTTC. This encodes CASSRLNDQETQYF. Combining the CDR3 with reference TRBV7-2 and TRBJ2-5 gives the whole variable domain GAGVSQSPSNKVTEKGKDVELRCDPISGHTALYWYRQSLGQGLEFLIYFQGNSAPDKSGLPSDRFSAERTGGSVSTLTIQRTQQEDSAVYLCASSRLNDQETQYFGPGTRLLVL.

The chain uses TRBV9 and TRBJ2-1; possibly TRBD1 or TRBD2 for D (5 bases each). Trimming shortened V by 4 bases and J by 5 bases, and 10 bases separated the two germline ends. Germline V CDR1 and CDR2: SGDLS, YYNGEE. The CDR3 totals 13 residues. The CDR3 protein is CASSLWDDNEQFF. CDR3 in DNA: TGTGCCAGCAGCCTTTGGGACGACAATGAGCAGTTCTTC.

This clone showed up just once. The CDR3 DNA reads as TGCGCCAGCAGGGGCGAAGGGGCCTACAATGAGCAGTTCTTC. It encodes CASRGEGAYNEQFF. This chain links TRBV5-1 with TRBJ2-1, with TRBD1 as a possible D gene (5 bases). This CDR3 has 14 amino acids. V was trimmed by 5 bases and J by 2 bases, leaving 11 bases between them. From germline, CDR1 is SGHRS and CDR2 YFSETQ.

This chain connects TRBV29-1 to TRBJ1-2; the D is unclear. Trimming shortened V by 3 bases and J by 12 bases, and 8 bases separated the two germline ends. CDR1 and CDR2 from the germline V gene are SQVTM and ANQGSEA. This CDR3 is 9 amino acids long. CDR3 region: CSVDGPHTF. The DNA of the CDR3 is TGCAGCGTTGATGGACCACACACCTTC.

The V and J genes are TRBV5-1 and TRBJ2-1; either TRBD1 or TRBD2 may fit D (6 bases each). This CDR3 spans 14 amino acids. With 4 bases removed from V and 2 bases from J, the gap between germline ends came to 10 bases. The germline V gene has CDR1 SGHRS and CDR2 YFSETQ. CDR3 in amino acids: CASSEGGTYNEQFF. In DNA, the CDR3 is TGCGCCAGCAGCGAGGGGGGCACCTACAATGAGCAGTTCTTC.

V is TRBV12-3 or TRBV12-4 and J is TRBJ1-1; no clear D gene. With 6 bases removed from V and 3 bases from J, the gap between germline ends came to 8 bases. There are 12 residues in the CDR3. The CDR3 is CASSPVDTEAFF. Written as DNA, the CDR3 is TGTGCCAGCAGCCCAGTGGACACTGAAGCTTTCTTT.

The chain uses TRBV11-2 and TRBJ1-1; TRBD1 is a possible D gene (6 bases). The CDR3 length is 14 residues. Trimming pared 3 bases from V and 1 base from J, leaving 9 bases between. The germline CDR1 and CDR2 sequences are SGHAT and FQNNGV. DNA for the CDR3: TGTGCCAGCAGCTTCAGGGGCCGGAACACTGAAGCTTTCTTT. Translating gives CASSFRGRNTEAFF.

Notes on this clone: This specimen includes other DNA sequences encoding the same CDR3. In nucleotides, the CDR3 is TGTGCCAGCAGCTTAGGTGGGGACACCGGGGAGCTGTTTTTT. Residues: CASSLGGDTGELFF. The chain joins TRBV7-9 to TRBJ2-2; D ambiguous. This CDR3 contains 14 residues. The V gene lost 1 base and the J gene lost 3 bases, with 6 bases spanning the gap. CDR1 is SEHNR, CDR2 FQNEAQ, per germline (reference sequence).

The J gene is TRBJ1-1, the V gene TRBV18; D gene uncertain. The germline V gene encodes CDR1 KGHSH and CDR2 LQKENI. The CDR3 runs to 17 residues. Trimming left V 0 bases short and J 0 bases short, with 14 bases between. In DNA form, the CDR3 reads TGTGCCAGCTCACCACCGAGAGCCCACCGCATGAACACTGAAGCTTTCTTT. It yields the protein CASSPPRAHRMNTEAFF.

The chain uses TRBV4-2 and TRBJ1-1; the D is unclear. The CDR3 consists of 13 residues. Per the germline V gene, CDR1 is LGHNA and CDR2 is YNFKEQ. With 2 bases removed from V and 11 bases from J, the gap between germline ends came to 15 bases. This CDR3 reads CASSQSTKKWAFF. The DNA of the CDR3 is TGTGCCAGCAGCCAATCAACTAAAAAATGGGCTTTCTTT.